The 12 T cell receptor beta chains in this list originate from one sample, sequenced in a study of shared clonotypes between healthy human individuals. Using immunoSEQ multiplex PCR, the repertoire was profiled, and TCRdb retains in-frame clones only, with some absent. This table has 2 million to 3 million clones, roughly 93% appearing once. Material: naive CD4+ T cells from PBMCs. The sample's subset: CD45RA+ positively selected. Receptors were obtained from a man aged 18 to 30 in good health. Some clones in this sample may be carry-over from other donors' samples.

The V gene is TRBV5-4, the J gene TRBJ1-1; tentatively, D is TRBD1 (6 bases). CDR1 and CDR2 (germline): SGHNT, YYREEE (reference sequence). This CDR3 spans 15 amino acids. The V gene lost 3 bases and the J gene lost 3 bases, with 15 bases spanning the gap. CDR3 region: CASSSEGGADTEAFF. The CDR3 bases are TGTGCCAGCAGCTCCGAAGGGGGGGCGGACACTGAAGCTTTCTTT.

This chain joins TRBV28 and TRBJ2-3, with TRBD2 matching 9 bases. Germline CDR1 reads MDHEN; CDR2 reads SYDVKM. Trimming at V came to 1 base and at J to 4 bases, leaving 3 bases not matched to a gene. The CDR3 consists of 15 residues. CDR3 sequence reads: CASSLLAGVSDTQYF. Here the CDR3 DNA reads TGTGCCAGCAGTTTATTAGCGGGAGTATCAGATACGCAGTATTTT.

This clone has only one observation. The chain employs TRBV5-1 and TRBJ2-2; 7 bases agree with TRBD1. With 7 bases clipped from V and 4 bases from J, the junction kept 10 bases outside the gene matches. The CDR3 has 15 residues. Germline CDR1 SGHRS, CDR2 YFSETQ. The CDR3 protein is CASERQGLGTGELFF. In nucleotides, the CDR3 is TGCGCCAGCGAGAGACAGGGCCTCGGCACCGGGGAGCTGTTTTTT.

The chain employs TRBV5-4 and TRBJ1-3; D gene uncertain. The CDR3 has 15 amino acids. Germline-derived CDR1 and CDR2 are SGHNT and YYREEE (reference sequence). The V and J ends lost 0 bases and 0 bases respectively, with 7 bases between them. The CDR3 loop is CASSLGSSSGNTIYF. In DNA form, the CDR3 reads TGTGCCAGCAGCTTGGGGTCCTCCTCTGGAAACACCATATATTTT.

This clone has only a few counts. Other DNA sequences from this sample encode an identical CDR3 as well. V and J are TRBV18 and TRBJ2-2; no clear D. The CDR3 runs to 15 residues. V lost 0 bases and J 4 bases, leaving 9 bases between the germline ends. In germline, CDR1 is KGHSH, CDR2 LQKENI. The CDR3 DNA reads TGTGCCAGCTCACCACCTGTGGGTGGCACCGGGGAGCTGTTTTTT. Translation: CASSPPVGGTGELFF.

The chain links TRBV4-2 to TRBJ2-1; D may be TRBD1 (6 bases). This CDR3 is 10 amino acids long. V was clipped by 3 bases and J by 15 bases, with 9 bases between them. Germline CDR1 is LGHNA and CDR2 is YNFKEQ. CDR3 nucleotides: TGTGCCAGCAGCCACGGACAGTTGTTCTTC. This encodes CASSHGQLFF.

This clone was seen just once. The chain links TRBV5-1 to TRBJ2-7; D unresolved. This CDR3 contains 17 residues. V lost 0 bases and J 0 bases, leaving 16 bases between the germline ends. Germline CDR1 SGHRS, CDR2 YFSETQ. CDR3: CASSLAGSRISSYEQYF. CDR3 nucleotides: TGCGCCAGCAGCTTGGCCGGTAGCCGAATAAGCTCCTACGAGCAGTACTTC.

The gene calls are TRBV9 and TRBJ2-6; D tentatively fits TRBD1 or TRBD2 (6 bases each). Deletions cut 3 bases from V and 1 base from J, with 17 bases between. The CDR3 is 18 residues long. Germline values: CDR1 SGDLS, CDR2 YYNGEE. Here the CDR3 DNA reads TGTGCCAGCAGCGGGGCGGGGACATTAGTATCTGGGGCCAACGTCCTGACTTTC. Amino acid sequence: CASSGAGTLVSGANVLTF.

This chain links TRBV6-6 with TRBJ1-5; a weak D match, TRBD1 (5 bases). Germline loops: CDR1 MNHNY, CDR2 SVGAGI (reference sequence). The ends were cut back, 5 bases at V and 2 bases at J, with 13 bases in the middle. The length of the CDR3 is 15 residues. The CDR3 DNA is TGTGCCAGCAGTCGCAGGGATAGCGGCAATCAGCCCCAGCATTTT. This encodes CASSRRDSGNQPQHF.

V gene TRBV27 combines with J gene TRBJ2-2, with 7 bases matching TRBD2. This CDR3 spans 15 amino acids. The trim removed 6 bases at V and 1 base at J, leaving 5 bases unmatched. Germline V gives CDR1 MNHEY, CDR2 SMNVEV (reference sequence). CDR3 sequence reads: CASRREKRNTGELFF. In DNA form, the CDR3 reads TGTGCCAGCAGGCGGGAGAAGAGGAACACCGGGGAGCTGTTTTTT.

This sequence joins TRBV4-1 and TRBJ2-1; 11 bases agree with TRBD2. Germline assignment: CDR1 MGHRA and CDR2 YSYEKL. The junction had 2 bases not matched to a gene; V was cut back by 0 bases and J by 4 bases. The CDR3 is 16 residues long. CDR3: CASSQEGTSGYNEQFF. The CDR3, as DNA: TGCGCCAGCAGCCAAGAGGGGACTAGCGGATACAATGAGCAGTTCTTC.

This sequence joins TRBV2 and TRBJ1-6; TRBD1 matches at 8 bases. V shed 7 bases and J 7 bases; nucleotides not matched to a gene: 6. CDR3 length equals 14 residues. Germline V gene data show CDR1 as SNHLY and CDR2 as FYNNEI. CDR3: CASTDRGINSPLHF. The DNA for the CDR3 is TGTGCCAGCACAGACAGGGGAATCAATTCACCCCTCCACTTT.